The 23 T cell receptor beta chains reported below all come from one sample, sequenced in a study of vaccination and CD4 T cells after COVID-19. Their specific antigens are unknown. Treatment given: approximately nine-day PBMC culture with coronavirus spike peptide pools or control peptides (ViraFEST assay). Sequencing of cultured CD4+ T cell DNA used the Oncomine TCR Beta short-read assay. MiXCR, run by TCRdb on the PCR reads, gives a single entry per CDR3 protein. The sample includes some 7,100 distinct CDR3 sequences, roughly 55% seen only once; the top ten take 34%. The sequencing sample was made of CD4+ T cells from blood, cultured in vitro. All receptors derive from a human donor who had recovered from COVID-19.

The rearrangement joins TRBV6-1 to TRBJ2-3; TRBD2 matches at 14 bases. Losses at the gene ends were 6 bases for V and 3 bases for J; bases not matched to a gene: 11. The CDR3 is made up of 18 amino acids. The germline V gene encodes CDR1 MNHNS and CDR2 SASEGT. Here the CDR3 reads CASSRTRLAGGETDTQYF. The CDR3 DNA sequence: TGTGCCAGCAGCCGTACCCGACTAGCGGGGGGGGAGACAGATACGCAGTATTTT.

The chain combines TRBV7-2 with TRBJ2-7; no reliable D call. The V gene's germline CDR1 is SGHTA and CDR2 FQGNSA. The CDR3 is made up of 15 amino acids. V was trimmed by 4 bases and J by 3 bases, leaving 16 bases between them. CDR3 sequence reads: CASSYGRTPIYEQYF. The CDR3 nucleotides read TGTGCCAGCAGCTACGGACGGACCCCAATCTACGAGCAGTACTTC.

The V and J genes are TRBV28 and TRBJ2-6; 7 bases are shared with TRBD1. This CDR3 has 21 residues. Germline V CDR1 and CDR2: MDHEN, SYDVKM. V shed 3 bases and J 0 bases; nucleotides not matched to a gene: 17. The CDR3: CASSFLWGKTGAFSGANVLTF. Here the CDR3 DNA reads TGTGCCAGCAGTTTCCTTTGGGGTAAAACAGGGGCGTTCTCTGGGGCCAACGTCCTGACTTTC. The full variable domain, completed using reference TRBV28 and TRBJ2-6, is DVKVTQSSRYLVKRTGEKVFLECVQDMDHENMFWYRQDPGLGLRLIYFSYDVKMKEKGDIPEGYSVSREKKERFSLILESASTNQTSMYLCASSFLWGKTGAFSGANVLTFGAGSRLTVL.

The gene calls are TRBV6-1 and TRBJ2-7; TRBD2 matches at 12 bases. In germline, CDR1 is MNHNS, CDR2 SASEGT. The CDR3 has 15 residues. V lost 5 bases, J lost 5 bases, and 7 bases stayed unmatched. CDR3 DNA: TGTGCCAGCAGTCGGACTAGCGGGACAATAAACGAGCAGTACTTC. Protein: CASSRTSGTINEQYF.

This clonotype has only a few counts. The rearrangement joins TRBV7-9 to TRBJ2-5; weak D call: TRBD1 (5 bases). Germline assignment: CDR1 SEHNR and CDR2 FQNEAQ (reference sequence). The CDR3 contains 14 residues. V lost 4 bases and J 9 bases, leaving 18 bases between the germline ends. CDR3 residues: CASSYDSILVPQYF. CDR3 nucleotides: TGTGCCAGCAGCTACGACAGCATTTTAGTTCCCCAGTACTTC.

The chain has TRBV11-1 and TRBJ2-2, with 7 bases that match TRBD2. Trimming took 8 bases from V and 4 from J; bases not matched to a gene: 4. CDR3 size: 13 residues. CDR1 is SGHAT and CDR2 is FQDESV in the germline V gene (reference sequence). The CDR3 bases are TGTGCCAGCGCCTGGGGGGGCACCGGGGAGCTGTTTTTT. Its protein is CASAWGGTGELFF.

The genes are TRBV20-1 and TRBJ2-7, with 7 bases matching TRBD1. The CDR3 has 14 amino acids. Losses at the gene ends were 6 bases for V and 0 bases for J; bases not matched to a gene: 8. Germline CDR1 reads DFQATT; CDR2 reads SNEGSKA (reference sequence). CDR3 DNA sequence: TGCAGTGCGCCGCCCGACAGGGACTCCTACGAGCAGTACTTC. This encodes CSAPPDRDSYEQYF.

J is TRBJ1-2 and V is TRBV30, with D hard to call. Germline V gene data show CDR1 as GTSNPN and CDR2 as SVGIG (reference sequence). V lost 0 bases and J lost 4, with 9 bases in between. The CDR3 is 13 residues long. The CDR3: CAWSVGGSYGYTF. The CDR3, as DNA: TGTGCCTGGAGTGTAGGTGGGAGCTATGGCTACACCTTC.

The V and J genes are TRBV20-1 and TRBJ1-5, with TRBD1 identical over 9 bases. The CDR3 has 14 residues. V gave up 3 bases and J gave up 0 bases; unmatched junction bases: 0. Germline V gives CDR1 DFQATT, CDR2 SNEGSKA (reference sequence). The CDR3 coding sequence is TGCAGTGCTAGGACAGGGGGTAGCAATCAGCCCCAGCATTTT. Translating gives CSARTGGSNQPQHF.

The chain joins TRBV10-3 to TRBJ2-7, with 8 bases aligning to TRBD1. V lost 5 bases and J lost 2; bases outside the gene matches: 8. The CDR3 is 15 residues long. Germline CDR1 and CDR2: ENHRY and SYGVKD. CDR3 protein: CAISSGQGRTYEQYF. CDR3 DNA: TGTGCCATCAGTTCCGGACAGGGACGAACCTACGAGCAGTACTTC.

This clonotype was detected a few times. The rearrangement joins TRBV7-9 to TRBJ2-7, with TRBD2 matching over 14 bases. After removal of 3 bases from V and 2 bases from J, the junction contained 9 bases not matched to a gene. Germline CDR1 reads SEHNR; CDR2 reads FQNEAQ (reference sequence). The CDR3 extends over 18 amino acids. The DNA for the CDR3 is TGTGCCAGCAGCTTTCCTCCGGGACTAGCGGGGGAGCCCTACGAGCAGTACTTC. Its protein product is CASSFPPGLAGEPYEQYF. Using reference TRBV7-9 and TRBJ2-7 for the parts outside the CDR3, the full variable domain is DTGVSQNPRHKITKRGQNVTFRCDPISEHNRLYWYRQTLGQGPEFLTYFQNEAQLEKSRLLSDRFSAERPKGSFSTLEIQRTEQGDSAMYLCASSFPPGLAGEPYEQYFGPGTRLTVT.

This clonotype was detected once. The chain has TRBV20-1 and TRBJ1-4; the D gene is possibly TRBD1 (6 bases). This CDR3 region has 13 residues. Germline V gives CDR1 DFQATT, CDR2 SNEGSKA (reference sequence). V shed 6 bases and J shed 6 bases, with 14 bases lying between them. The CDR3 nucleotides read TGCAGTGCCCTGGACAGCCCATATGAAAAACTGTTTTTT. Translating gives CSALDSPYEKLFF.

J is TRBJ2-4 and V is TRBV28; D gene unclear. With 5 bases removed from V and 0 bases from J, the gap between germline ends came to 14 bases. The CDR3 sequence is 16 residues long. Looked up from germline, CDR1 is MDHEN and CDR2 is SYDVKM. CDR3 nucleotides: TGTGCCAGCAGTGCGGCCACCGTTCTAGCCAAAAACATTCAGTACTTC. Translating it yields CASSAATVLAKNIQYF.

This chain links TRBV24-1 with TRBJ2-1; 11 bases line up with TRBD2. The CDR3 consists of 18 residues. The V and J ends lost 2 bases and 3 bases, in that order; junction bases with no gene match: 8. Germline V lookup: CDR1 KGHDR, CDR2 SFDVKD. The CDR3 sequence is CATSDSTSGAGYYNEQFF. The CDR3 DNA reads TGTGCCACCAGTGATTCGACTAGCGGGGCGGGGTACTACAATGAGCAGTTCTTC.

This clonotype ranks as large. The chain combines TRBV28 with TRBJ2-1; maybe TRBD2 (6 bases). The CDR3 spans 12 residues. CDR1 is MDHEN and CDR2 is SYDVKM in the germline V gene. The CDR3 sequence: CATGEEGNEQFF. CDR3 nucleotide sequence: TGTGCTACGGGGGAGGAAGGCAATGAGCAGTTCTTC.

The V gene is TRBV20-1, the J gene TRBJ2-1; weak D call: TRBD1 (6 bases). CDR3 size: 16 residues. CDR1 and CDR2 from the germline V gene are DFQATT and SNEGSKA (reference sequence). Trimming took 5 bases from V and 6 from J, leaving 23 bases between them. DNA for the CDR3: TGCAGTGCTCTTTCTGGTTCTGGGGGCTTTCCCAATGAGCAGTTCTTC. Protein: CSALSGSGGFPNEQFF.

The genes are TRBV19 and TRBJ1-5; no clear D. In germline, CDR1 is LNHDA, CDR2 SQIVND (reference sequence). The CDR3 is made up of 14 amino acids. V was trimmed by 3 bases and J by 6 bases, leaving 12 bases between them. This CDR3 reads CASSISDARQPQHF. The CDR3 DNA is TGTGCCAGTAGTATTAGCGATGCACGTCAGCCCCAGCATTTT.

The CDR3 DNA follows: TGTGCCAGCAGGGCGGGACAGGTTTATAATTCACCCCTCCACTTT. Its protein is CASRAGQVYNSPLHF. The V gene is TRBV6-1, the J gene TRBJ1-6; 8 positions match TRBD1. Germline CDR1 and CDR2: MNHNS and SASEGT. V gave up 6 bases and J gave up 4 bases; unmatched junction bases: 5. The CDR3 is 15 residues long.

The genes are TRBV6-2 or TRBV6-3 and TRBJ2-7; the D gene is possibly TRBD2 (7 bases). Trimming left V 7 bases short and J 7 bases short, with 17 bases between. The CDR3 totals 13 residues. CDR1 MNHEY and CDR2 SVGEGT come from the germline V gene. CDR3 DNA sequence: TGTGCCAGCACGTGGCCGGGGGGCAGGGAGCAGTACTTC. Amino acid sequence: CASTWPGGREQYF.

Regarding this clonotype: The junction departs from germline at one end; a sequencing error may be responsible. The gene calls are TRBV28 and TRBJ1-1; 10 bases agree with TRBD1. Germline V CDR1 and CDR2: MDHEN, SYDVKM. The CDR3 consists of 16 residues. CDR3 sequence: CASSLGTGVMNTEALF. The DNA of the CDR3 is TGTGCCAGCAGTTTAGGGACAGGGGTTATGAACACTGAAGCTCTCTTT.

CDR3 sequence: CASSWLGGNQPQHF. DNA of the CDR3: TGTGCCAGCAGCTGGCTCGGGGGCAATCAGCCCCAGCATTTT. The chain is built from TRBV28 and TRBJ1-5, with D hard to call. The CDR3 loop spans 14 amino acids. V was trimmed by 6 bases and J by 2 bases, leaving 11 bases between them. Per the germline V gene, CDR1 is MDHEN and CDR2 is SYDVKM.

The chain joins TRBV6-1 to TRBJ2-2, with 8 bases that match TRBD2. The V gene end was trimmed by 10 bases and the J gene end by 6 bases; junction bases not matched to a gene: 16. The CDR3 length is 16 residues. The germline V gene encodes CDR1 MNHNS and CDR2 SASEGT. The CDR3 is CATLRGGGNIAGELFF. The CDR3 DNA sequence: TGTGCCACCCTACGGGGCGGGGGGAATATAGCCGGGGAGCTGTTTTTT.

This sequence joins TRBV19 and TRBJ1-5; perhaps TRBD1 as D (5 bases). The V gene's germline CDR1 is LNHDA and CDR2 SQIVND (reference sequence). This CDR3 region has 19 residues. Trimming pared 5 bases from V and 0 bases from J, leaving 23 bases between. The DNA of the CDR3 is TGTGCCAGTAGTCCGACCGGACGAGGCCGAGGGGTTAGCAATCAGCCCCAGCATTTT. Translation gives CASSPTGRGRGVSNQPQHF. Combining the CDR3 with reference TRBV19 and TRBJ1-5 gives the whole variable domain DGGITQSPKYLFRKEGQNVTLSCEQNLNHDAMYWYRQDPGQGLRLIYYSQIVNDFQKGDIAEGYSVSREKKESFPLTVTSAQKNPTAFYLCASSPTGRGRGVSNQPQHFGDGTRLSIL.